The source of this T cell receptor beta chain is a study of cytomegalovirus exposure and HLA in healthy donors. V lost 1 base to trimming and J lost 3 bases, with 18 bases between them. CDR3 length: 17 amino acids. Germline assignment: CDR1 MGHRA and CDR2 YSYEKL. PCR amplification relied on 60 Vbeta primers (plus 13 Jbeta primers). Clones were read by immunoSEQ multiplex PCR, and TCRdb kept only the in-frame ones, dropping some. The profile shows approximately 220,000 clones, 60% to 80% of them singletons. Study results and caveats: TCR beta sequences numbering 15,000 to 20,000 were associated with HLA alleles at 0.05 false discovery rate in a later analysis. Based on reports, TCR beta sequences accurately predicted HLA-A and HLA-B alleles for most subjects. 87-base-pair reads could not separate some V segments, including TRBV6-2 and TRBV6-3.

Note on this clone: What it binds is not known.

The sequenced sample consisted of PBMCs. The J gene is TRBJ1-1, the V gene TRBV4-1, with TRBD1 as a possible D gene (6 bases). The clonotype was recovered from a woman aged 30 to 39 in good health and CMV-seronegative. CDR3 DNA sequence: TGCGCCAGCAGCCAAGTTTCTGGGGGCGTCGGGTACACTGAAGCTTTCTTT. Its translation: CASSQVSGGVGYTEAFF.